The clone carrying this T cell receptor beta chain occurred a few times. This entry comes from a study of T cells of healthy individuals. TCRdb re-derived calls from the 5' RACE reads in MiXCR, one entry per CDR3 protein. The sample holds 65,000 to 95,000 distinct CDR3 sequences; roughly 5.1% are singletons and the top ten take 7.5%. This CDR3 spans 13 amino acids. Losses at the gene ends were 8 bases for V and 4 bases for J; bases not matched to a gene: 5. The chain couples TRBV12-3 or TRBV12-4 to TRBJ1-2, with 9 positions matching TRBD1. The receptor's source is a female donor in good health. CDR3: CASSTGGGYGYTF. In nucleotides, the CDR3 is TGTGCCAGCTCAACAGGGGGCGGCTATGGCTACACCTTC.